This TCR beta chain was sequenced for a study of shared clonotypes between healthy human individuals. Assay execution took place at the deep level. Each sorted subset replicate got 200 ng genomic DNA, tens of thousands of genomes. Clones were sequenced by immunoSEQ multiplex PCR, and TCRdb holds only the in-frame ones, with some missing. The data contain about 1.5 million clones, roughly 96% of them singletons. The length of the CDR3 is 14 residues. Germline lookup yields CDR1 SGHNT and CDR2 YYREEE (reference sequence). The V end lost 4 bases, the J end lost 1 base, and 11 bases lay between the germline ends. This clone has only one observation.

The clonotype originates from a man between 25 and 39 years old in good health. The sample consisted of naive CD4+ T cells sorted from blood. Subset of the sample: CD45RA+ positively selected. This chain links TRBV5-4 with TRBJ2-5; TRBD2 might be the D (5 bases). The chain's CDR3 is CASSPGRAQETQYF. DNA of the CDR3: TGTGCCAGCAGCCCCGGGCGGGCCCAAGAGACCCAGTACTTC.